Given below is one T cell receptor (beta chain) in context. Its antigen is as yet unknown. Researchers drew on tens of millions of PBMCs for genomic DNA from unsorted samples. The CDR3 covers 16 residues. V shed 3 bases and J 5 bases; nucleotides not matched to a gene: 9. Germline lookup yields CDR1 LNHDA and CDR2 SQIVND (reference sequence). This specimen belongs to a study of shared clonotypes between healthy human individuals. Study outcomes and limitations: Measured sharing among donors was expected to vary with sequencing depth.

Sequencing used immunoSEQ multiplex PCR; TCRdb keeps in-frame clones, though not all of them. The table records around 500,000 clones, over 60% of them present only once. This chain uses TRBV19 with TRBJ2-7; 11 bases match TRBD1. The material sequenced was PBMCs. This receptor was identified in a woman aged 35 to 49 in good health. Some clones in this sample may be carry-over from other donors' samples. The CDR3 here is CASSIGPGTGGHEQYF. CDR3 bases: TGTGCCAGTAGTATTGGACCCGGGACAGGGGGGCACGAGCAGTACTTC.